This TCR beta chain emerged from a study of shared clonotypes between healthy human individuals. Findings and caveats of the study: A handful of donors had about 5% of their naive CD4 clonotypes in common. Shared clonotypes across all four donors exceeded non-shared ones in generation probability.

Replicate PCRs for sorted subsets used about 200 ng DNA; this equaled around 29,000 T cell genomes. Assay used: immunoSEQ multiplex PCR; TCRdb lists only in-frame clones, some missing. The table lists some 1,900,000 clones, approximately 95% of them singletons. Only CD45RO-negative cells positively selected for CCR7 counted as naive CD8 cells, so terminally differentiated effector memory CD45RA+ cells were excluded. The study enrolled healthy HIV-negative adults without recent acute infections or vaccinations as donors. The germline V gene encodes CDR1 LNHNV and CDR2 YYDKDF (reference sequence). V shed 0 bases and J shed 2 bases, with 10 bases lying between them. The CDR3 is made up of 15 amino acids. A remark on this clone: Its antigen is unknown.

The receptor was isolated from a man between 18 and 35 years old in good health. The sequencing input was naive CD8+ T cells sorted from blood. V is TRBV15 and J is TRBJ1-2; D unresolved. The CDR3 reads CATSRDLGENYGYTF. The CDR3 coding sequence is TGTGCCACCAGCAGAGATCTCGGGGAGAACTATGGCTACACCTTC.